Listed here are 32 T cell receptor beta chains from one sample, sequenced in a study of blood T cell repertoires in COVID-19. TCRdb's table, derived via immunoSEQ multiplex PCR, lists solely in-frame clones and lacks some. The sample carries around 280,000 clones, roughly 89% recorded once. The specimen was PBMCs or T cells enriched from blood (not recorded which). The receptors come from a woman aged 40 to 55 who had recovered from COVID-19.

J is TRBJ1-2 and V is TRBV18; no definite D call. The V end lost 4 bases, the J end lost 5 bases, and 26 bases lay between the germline ends. The CDR3 runs 18 residues. The V gene's germline CDR1 is KGHSH and CDR2 LQKENI. The CDR3 sequence is CASSLTIPLSPGRYGYTF. The CDR3, as DNA: TGTGCCAGCTCACTGACTATACCGCTTTCCCCTGGGCGGTATGGCTACACCTTC.

The genes are TRBV28 and TRBJ2-4, with 7 bases fitting TRBD2. J lost 2 bases, V lost 8 bases, and 15 bases had no gene match. CDR3 size: 17 residues. Germline CDR1 and CDR2: MDHEN and SYDVKM. The CDR3 loop reads CASSNRAGIGPKNIQYF. Written as DNA, the CDR3 is TGTGCCAGCTCGAATAGAGCGGGAATTGGGCCCAAAAACATTCAGTACTTC. Complete variable domain (other parts from reference TRBV28 and TRBJ2-4): DVKVTQSSRYLVKRTGEKVFLECVQDMDHENMFWYRQDPGLGLRLIYFSYDVKMKEKGDIPEGYSVSREKKERFSLILESASTNQTSMYLCASSNRAGIGPKNIQYFGAGTRLSVL.

CDR3 sequence: CASSEIQREDTQYF. The CDR3 DNA reads TGTGCCAGCAGTGAAATTCAGCGGGAAGATACGCAGTATTTT. The chain carries TRBV6-1 and TRBJ2-3; TRBD2 agrees at 7 bases. The germline gives CDR1 MNHNS, CDR2 SASEGT. J gave up 5 bases and V 2 bases, and 4 bases lay outside the gene matches. The CDR3 extends over 14 amino acids.

This chain uses TRBV4-1 with TRBJ2-7; D is perhaps TRBD2 (5 bases). V lost 0 bases, J lost 1 base, and 22 bases lay in between. CDR1 is MGHRA, CDR2 YSYEKL, per germline. This CDR3 region has 19 residues. The CDR3 DNA is TGCGCCAGCAGCCAAGAGGTACCGTCGAATCTAGCTCCGTCCTACGAGCAGTACTTC. Translating gives CASSQEVPSNLAPSYEQYF.

The gene calls are TRBV5-5 and TRBJ2-2, with a weak D call TRBD1 (6 bases). CDR3 length: 16 amino acids. Trimming removed 0 bases at V and 1 base at J, with 10 bases between. Germline V gives CDR1 SGHKS, CDR2 YYEKEE (reference sequence). DNA of the CDR3: TGTGCCAGCAGCTTGGGACAGGTCTTGAACACCGGGGAGCTGTTTTTT. Its translation: CASSLGQVLNTGELFF. The whole variable domain, filled in from reference TRBV5-5 and TRBJ2-2, reads DAGVTQSPTHLIKTRGQQVTLRCSPISGHKSVSWYQQVLGQGPQFIFQYYEKEERGRGNFPDRFSARQFPNYSSELNVNALLLGDSALYLCASSLGQVLNTGELFFGEGSRLTVL.

V usage is TRBV27 and J usage is TRBJ2-7; tentatively, D is TRBD1 (6 bases). The CDR3 contains 15 residues. Germline CDR1 is MNHEY and CDR2 is SMNVEV (reference sequence). V was clipped by 5 bases and J by 5 bases, with 19 bases between them. In nucleotides, the CDR3 is TGTGCCAGCAGTCCCGCAACAGGGTTTGGCCACGAGCAGTACTTC. It yields the protein CASSPATGFGHEQYF.

V is TRBV20-1 and J is TRBJ2-7, with D unclear. V was cut by 0 bases and J by 7 bases, with 7 bases left in between. The CDR3 extends over 11 amino acids. Germline assignment: CDR1 DFQATT and CDR2 SNEGSKA (reference sequence). In nucleotides, the CDR3 is TGCAGTGCTAGAGATCAGCGTGAGCAGTACTTC. Its translation is CSARDQREQYF.

This clone has a single count. V is TRBV25-1 and J is TRBJ1-2; 8 bases line up with TRBD1. With 6 bases clipped from V and 5 bases from J, the junction kept 2 bases outside the gene matches. The germline V gene has CDR1 MGHDK and CDR2 SYGVNS. This CDR3 is 12 amino acids long. CDR3 residues: CASRGQEYGYTF. CDR3 DNA: TGTGCCAGCAGGGGACAGGAATATGGCTACACCTTC.

The chain carries TRBV28 and TRBJ1-5; weak D call: TRBD1 (5 bases). This CDR3 spans 15 amino acids. Germline CDR1 is MDHEN and CDR2 is SYDVKM. V lost 5 bases to trimming and J lost 0 bases, with 11 bases between them. The CDR3 loop reads CASSIDSYSNQPQHF. The CDR3 nucleotides are TGTGCCAGCAGTATAGACAGCTATAGCAATCAGCCCCAGCATTTT.

Written as DNA, the CDR3 is TGTGCCAGCAGTGAAGGGCAGGGAAGGCTTGGAAACACCATATATTTT. Translation gives CASSEGQGRLGNTIYF. V gene TRBV25-1 combines with J gene TRBJ1-3; possibly TRBD1 for D (5 bases). The V gene's germline CDR1 is MGHDK and CDR2 SYGVNS. The CDR3 has 16 residues. Trimming left V 2 bases short and J 3 bases short, with 14 bases between.

The chain uses TRBV28 and TRBJ1-4, with 10 bases lining up with TRBD1. The CDR3 is 15 amino acids. Trimming at V came to 6 bases and at J to 5 bases, leaving 6 bases not matched to a gene. Per germline, CDR1 MDHEN and CDR2 SYDVKM. The CDR3 protein is CASSPPGQGNEKLFF. As DNA, the CDR3 is TGTGCCAGCAGCCCCCCGGGACAGGGGAATGAAAAACTGTTTTTT.

This clone was counted a few times. J is TRBJ2-1 and V is TRBV7-9; weak D call: TRBD2 (5 bases). The CDR3 runs 14 residues. CDR1 and CDR2 (germline): SEHNR, FQNEAQ (reference sequence). Trimming removed 0 bases at V and 8 bases at J, with 11 bases between. The CDR3 region is CASSLASPGDEQFF. Written as DNA, the CDR3 is TGTGCCAGCAGCTTAGCTAGCCCCGGGGATGAGCAGTTCTTC. Supplemented by reference TRBV7-9 and TRBJ2-1, the full variable domain reads DTGVSQNPRHKITKRGQNVTFRCDPISEHNRLYWYRQTLGQGPEFLTYFQNEAQLEKSRLLSDRFSAERPKGSFSTLEIQRTEQGDSAMYLCASSLASPGDEQFFGPGTRLTVL.

This sequence joins TRBV30 and TRBJ2-1; 7 nucleotides line up with TRBD1. Germline CDR1 and CDR2: GTSNPN and SVGIG (reference sequence). J was trimmed by 4 bases and V by 2 bases; bases with no gene match: 5. The CDR3 is made up of 14 amino acids. The chain's CDR3 is CAWSIGGSYNEQFF. The CDR3, as DNA: TGTGCCTGGAGTATAGGGGGCTCGTACAATGAGCAGTTCTTC.

This clone occurred once. CDR3 region: CASSPQGSSYEQYF. The CDR3 region has the DNA TGTGCCAGCAGCCCACAGGGGAGTAGCTACGAGCAGTACTTC. J is TRBJ2-7 and V is TRBV11-3; 7 bases agree with TRBD1. This CDR3 comprises 14 residues. CDR1 and CDR2 (germline): SGHNT, YENEEA. V gave up 5 bases and J gave up 3 bases; unmatched junction bases: 7.

The CDR3 protein is CATTDRGLAGDTGELFF. Written as DNA, the CDR3 is TGTGCCACCACCGATAGGGGACTAGCGGGAGACACCGGGGAGCTGTTTTTT. The chain couples TRBV15 to TRBJ2-2, with 14 bases matching TRBD2. The CDR3 totals 17 residues. V lost 7 bases, J lost 3 bases, and 7 bases stayed unmatched. From germline, CDR1 is LNHNV and CDR2 YYDKDF (reference sequence). Combining the CDR3 with reference TRBV15 and TRBJ2-2 gives the whole variable domain DAMVIQNPRYQVTQFGKPVTLSCSQTLNHNVMYWYQQKSSQAPKLLFHYYDKDFNNEADTPDNFQSRRPNTSFCFLDIRSPGLGDTAMYLCATTDRGLAGDTGELFFGEGSRLTVL.

The V call is TRBV5-5, the J call TRBJ2-5, with 9 nucleotides matching TRBD2. The J segment lost 6 bases and the V segment lost 5 bases, leaving 11 bases of the junction unmatched. Germline V lookup: CDR1 SGHKS, CDR2 YYEKEE (reference sequence). The CDR3 sequence is 15 residues long. The CDR3 loop reads CASSSLGGRAQTQYF. As DNA, the CDR3 is TGTGCCAGCAGTTCCCTGGGCGGGAGGGCTCAGACCCAGTACTTC. The variable domain in full, with the rest retrieved from reference TRBV5-5 and TRBJ2-5, is DAGVTQSPTHLIKTRGQQVTLRCSPISGHKSVSWYQQVLGQGPQFIFQYYEKEERGRGNFPDRFSARQFPNYSSELNVNALLLGDSALYLCASSSLGGRAQTQYFGPGTRLLVL.

This chain connects TRBV19 to TRBJ2-7, with TRBD1 matching over 7 bases. V shed 11 bases and J 6 bases; nucleotides not matched to a gene: 13. CDR1 LNHDA and CDR2 SQIVND come from the germline V gene (reference sequence). This CDR3 has 13 amino acids. This CDR3 reads CASQTGKGGEQYF. The CDR3 DNA reads as TGTGCCTCACAGACAGGGAAGGGTGGCGAGCAGTACTTC.

This chain links TRBV7-2 with TRBJ2-3; 9 positions agree with TRBD1. V trimming: 0 bases; J trimming: 5 bases; junction bases outside the gene matches: 3. Germline V gene data show CDR1 as SGHTA and CDR2 as FQGNSA. This CDR3 spans 15 amino acids. The CDR3 here is CASSLAGTGKDTQYF. As DNA, the CDR3 is TGTGCCAGCAGCTTAGCCGGGACAGGGAAAGATACGCAGTATTTT.

The chain links TRBV2 to TRBJ2-7, with 8 bases aligning to TRBD2. CDR3 length equals 14 residues. The V segment lost 4 bases and the J segment 2 bases; nucleotides outside the gene matches: 4. Per germline, CDR1 SNHLY and CDR2 FYNNEI. CDR3 nucleotide sequence: TGTGCCAGCAGTGCGACTAGCGTAGCCTACGAGCAGTACTTC. It translates to CASSATSVAYEQYF.

The chain links TRBV23-1 to TRBJ2-2; 13 bases agree with TRBD2. TRBV23-1 qualifies as an ORF whose function is uncertain. The CDR3 contains 18 residues. J was trimmed by 0 bases and V by 2 bases; bases with no gene match: 3. CDR3 DNA: TGCGCCAGCAGTCAAGGACTAGCGGGAGAGACGAACACCGGGGAGCTGTTTTTT. Protein sequence: CASSQGLAGETNTGELFF.

This chain links TRBV28 with TRBJ2-1, with D perhaps TRBD1 (6 bases). The CDR3 has 16 residues. The ends were cut back, 5 bases at V and 8 bases at J, with 22 bases in the middle. Per the germline V gene, CDR1 is MDHEN and CDR2 is SYDVKM. This CDR3 is CASSEQGTGNRDEQFF. CDR3 in DNA: TGTGCCAGCAGTGAACAGGGTACCGGGAATAGGGATGAGCAGTTCTTC.

The chain couples TRBV27 to TRBJ2-7; D may be TRBD2 (6 bases). V shed 6 bases and J shed 5 bases, with 20 bases lying between them. This CDR3 has 15 residues. Germline values: CDR1 MNHEY, CDR2 SMNVEV (reference sequence). Written as DNA, the CDR3 is TGTGCCAGCAGCTACCCCGGAGGGGCCAAAAACGAGCAGTACTTC. Protein: CASSYPGGAKNEQYF.

CDR3 region: CASSTTLGLSEQYF. CDR3 coding DNA: TGTGCCAGCAGCACCACACTAGGGTTGAGCGAGCAGTACTTC. The V gene is TRBV28, the J gene TRBJ2-7; D possibly corresponds to TRBD2 (5 bases). V lost 6 bases to trimming and J lost 6 bases, with 18 bases between them. This CDR3 is built from 14 residues. Germline CDR1 MDHEN, CDR2 SYDVKM.

This chain joins TRBV5-1 and TRBJ2-1; 9 bases are shared with TRBD2. The germline gives CDR1 SGHRS, CDR2 YFSETQ. The CDR3 consists of 16 residues. V gave up 4 bases and J gave up 2 bases; unmatched junction bases: 7. DNA of the CDR3: TGCGCCAGCAGCCCCGGGGTAGCGGGAGCCTACAATGAGCAGTTCTTC. This codes for CASSPGVAGAYNEQFF. The full variable domain, completed using reference TRBV5-1 and TRBJ2-1, is KAGVTQTPRYLIKTRGQQVTLSCSPISGHRSVSWYQQTPGQGLQFLFEYFSETQRNKGNFPGRFSGRQFSNSRSEMNVSTLELGDSALYLCASSPGVAGAYNEQFFGPGTRLTVL.

This rearrangement joins TRBV7-3 to TRBJ2-3, with 8 bases fitting TRBD2. CDR3 length: 14 amino acids. Trimming took 5 bases from V and 4 from J; bases not matched to a gene: 5. Germline V gives CDR1 SGHTA, CDR2 FQGTGA. CDR3 sequence: CASSPGTRPDTQYF. The CDR3 nucleotides read TGTGCCAGCAGCCCAGGGACTAGACCAGATACGCAGTATTTT.

This clone was recorded only once. The chain has TRBV7-2 and TRBJ1-2; TRBD1 might be the D (5 bases). Germline CDR1 SGHTA, CDR2 FQGNSA. With 1 base removed from V and 6 bases from J, the gap between germline ends came to 18 bases. The CDR3 contains 16 residues. CDR3 DNA: TGTGCCAGCAGCTTAGATTTCGGCGGGACGGCTGATGGCTACACCTTC. Its translation is CASSLDFGGTADGYTF. Together with reference TRBV7-2 and TRBJ1-2, the CDR3 gives the full variable domain: GAGVSQSPSNKVTEKGKDVELRCDPISGHTALYWYRQSLGQGLEFLIYFQGNSAPDKSGLPSDRFSAERTGGSVSTLTIQRTQQEDSAVYLCASSLDFGGTADGYTFGSGTRLTVV.

The V and J genes are TRBV4-3 and TRBJ2-1; a possible D gene is TRBD2 (6 bases). Germline V gives CDR1 LGHNA, CDR2 YSLEER. There are 18 residues in the CDR3. Trimming stripped 0 bases from V and 10 bases from J, with 25 bases between. This CDR3 reads CASSQDSFFSKGGPEQFF. CDR3 coding DNA: TGCGCCAGCAGCCAAGATTCGTTTTTTAGTAAGGGAGGCCCCGAGCAGTTCTTC.

CDR3 region: CASSPTGNEKLFF. The CDR3 coding sequence is TGTGCCAGCTCGCCTACAGGGAATGAAAAACTGTTTTTT. The chain links TRBV18 to TRBJ1-4, with D possibly TRBD1 on 6 matching bases. The CDR3 consists of 13 residues. V dropped 6 bases and J dropped 5 bases, with 10 bases sitting between them. CDR1 and CDR2 from the germline V gene are KGHSH and LQKENI.

V is TRBV28 and J is TRBJ2-5, with 8 bases matching TRBD1. The CDR3 contains 16 residues. The germline V gene has CDR1 MDHEN and CDR2 SYDVKM. V lost 5 bases, J lost 4 bases, and 12 bases stayed unmatched. CDR3 in DNA: TGTGCCAGCAGTACCAATCAGGGGGCGCGCGGAGAGACCCAGTACTTC. Translating gives CASSTNQGARGETQYF. Full variable domain (missing parts from reference TRBV28 and TRBJ2-5): DVKVTQSSRYLVKRTGEKVFLECVQDMDHENMFWYRQDPGLGLRLIYFSYDVKMKEKGDIPEGYSVSREKKERFSLILESASTNQTSMYLCASSTNQGARGETQYFGPGTRLLVL.

The rearrangement links TRBV7-3 to TRBJ2-3; 10 bases agree with TRBD1. The CDR3 contains 15 residues. The V and J ends lost 5 bases and 2 bases, in that order; junction bases with no gene match: 4. The germline V gene encodes CDR1 SGHTA and CDR2 FQGTGA. CDR3 DNA: TGTGCCAGCAGCGACAGGGGGCATGACACAGATACGCAGTATTTT. Translation: CASSDRGHDTDTQYF.

The V and J genes are TRBV2 and TRBJ1-1, with D perhaps TRBD1 (6 bases). This CDR3 has 13 residues. V lost 10 bases, J lost 4 bases, and 16 bases lay in between. Germline CDR1 SNHLY, CDR2 FYNNEI. CDR3 nucleotides: TGTGCCACAAAACAGGGATGGGGCACTGAAGCTTTCTTT. Translated: CATKQGWGTEAFF.

This chain links TRBV13 with TRBJ2-3, with 8 bases matching TRBD2. This CDR3 region has 15 residues. V lost 6 bases, J lost 4 bases, and 9 bases stayed unmatched. CDR1 and CDR2 (germline): PRHDT, FYEKMQ (reference sequence). The CDR3 sequence is CASSSGTVGPDTQYF. The CDR3 bases are TGTGCCAGCAGTAGCGGGACGGTGGGGCCAGATACGCAGTATTTT.